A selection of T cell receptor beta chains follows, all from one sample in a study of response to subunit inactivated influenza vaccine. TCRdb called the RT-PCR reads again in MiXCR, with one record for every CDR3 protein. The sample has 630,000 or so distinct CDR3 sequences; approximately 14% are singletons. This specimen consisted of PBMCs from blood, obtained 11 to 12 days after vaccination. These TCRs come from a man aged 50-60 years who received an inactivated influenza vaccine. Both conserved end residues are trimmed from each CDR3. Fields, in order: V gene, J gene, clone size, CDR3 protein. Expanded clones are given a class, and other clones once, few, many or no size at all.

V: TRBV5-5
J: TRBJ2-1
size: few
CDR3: ASSPTPSRPYNEQF

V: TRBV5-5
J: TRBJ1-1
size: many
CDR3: ASSLGAYTEAF

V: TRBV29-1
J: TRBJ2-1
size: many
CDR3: SSRTSGLSYNEQF

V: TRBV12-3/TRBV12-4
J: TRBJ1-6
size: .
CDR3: ASSLPPGTPLH

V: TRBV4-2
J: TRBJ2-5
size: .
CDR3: ASSPYSATRETQY

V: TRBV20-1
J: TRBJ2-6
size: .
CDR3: SARDPGANVLT

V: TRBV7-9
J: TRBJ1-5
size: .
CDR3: ASSSGPHDQPQH

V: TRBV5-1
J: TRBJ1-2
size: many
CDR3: ASSRGSSYGYT

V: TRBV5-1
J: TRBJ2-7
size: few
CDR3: ASSLIWGEPFYEQY

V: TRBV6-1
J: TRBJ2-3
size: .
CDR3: ACWGTGSTDTQY

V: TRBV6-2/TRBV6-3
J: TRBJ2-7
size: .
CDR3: ASTTGGQSYEQY

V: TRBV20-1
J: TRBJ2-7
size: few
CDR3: SAPTSYEQY

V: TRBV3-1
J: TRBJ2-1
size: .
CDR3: ASSQEFLASHNEQF

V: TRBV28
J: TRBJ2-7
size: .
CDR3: ASSLTTGRAISNSYEQY

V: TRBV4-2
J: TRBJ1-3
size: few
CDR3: ASSQARRGDGNTIY

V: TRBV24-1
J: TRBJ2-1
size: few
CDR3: ATSDSNGLAYNEQF

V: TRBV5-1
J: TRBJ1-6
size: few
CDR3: ASSQQGQASSYNSPLH

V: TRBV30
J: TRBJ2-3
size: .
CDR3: AWRTGTTLATDTQY

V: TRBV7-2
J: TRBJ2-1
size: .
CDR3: ASSLEVPTWF

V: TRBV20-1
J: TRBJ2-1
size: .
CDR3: SPHGLNEQF

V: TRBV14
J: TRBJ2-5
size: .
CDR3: ASSQGFAVQETQY

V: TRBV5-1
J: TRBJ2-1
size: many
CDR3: ASSLGGASGSNEQF

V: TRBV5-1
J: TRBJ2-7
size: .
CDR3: ASSLPRGPSYEQY

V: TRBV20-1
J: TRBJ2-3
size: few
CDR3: SADSDRDPMDTQY

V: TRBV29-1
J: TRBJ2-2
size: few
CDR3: SVVSGSLSGELF

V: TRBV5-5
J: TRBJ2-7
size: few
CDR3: ASSLKAVKWTNYEQY

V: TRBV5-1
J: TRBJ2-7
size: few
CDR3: ASSRAVGSYEQY

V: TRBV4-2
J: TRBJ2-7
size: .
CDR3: ASSQVNYHLDEQY

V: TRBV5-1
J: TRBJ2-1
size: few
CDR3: ASSLLEGAVSNEQF

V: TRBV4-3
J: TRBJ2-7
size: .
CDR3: ASSQSFVSYEQY

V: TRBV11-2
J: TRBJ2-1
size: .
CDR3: ASTLGLGRHNEQF

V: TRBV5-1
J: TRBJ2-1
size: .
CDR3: ASSLPGAYNEQF

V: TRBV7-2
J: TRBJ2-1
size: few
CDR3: ASSRWTSGDNEQF

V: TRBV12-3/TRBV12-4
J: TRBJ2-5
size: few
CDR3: ASRGHGQETQY

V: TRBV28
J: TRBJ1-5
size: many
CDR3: ASSLSGFNQPQH

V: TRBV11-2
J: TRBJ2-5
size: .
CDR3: ASSLESRSETQY

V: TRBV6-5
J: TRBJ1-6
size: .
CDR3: ASSYSEGMGSPLH

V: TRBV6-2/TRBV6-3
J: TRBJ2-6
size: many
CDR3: ASWAAGANVLT

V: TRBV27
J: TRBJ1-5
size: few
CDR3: ASSTRQGGLNQPQH

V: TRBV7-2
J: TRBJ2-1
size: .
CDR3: ASSAKDSSYNEQF

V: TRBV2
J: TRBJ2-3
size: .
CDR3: ASSDGTTSTDTQY

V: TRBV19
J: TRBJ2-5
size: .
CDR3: ASTSQQGGGQETQY

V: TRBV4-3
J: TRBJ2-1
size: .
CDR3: ASSSGTWNEQF

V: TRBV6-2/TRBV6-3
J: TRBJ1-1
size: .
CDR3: ASIFGGQNTEAF

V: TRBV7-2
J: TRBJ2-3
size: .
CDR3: ASSRWTGRARTQY

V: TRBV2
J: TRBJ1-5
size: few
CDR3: ASKGAGGNQPQH